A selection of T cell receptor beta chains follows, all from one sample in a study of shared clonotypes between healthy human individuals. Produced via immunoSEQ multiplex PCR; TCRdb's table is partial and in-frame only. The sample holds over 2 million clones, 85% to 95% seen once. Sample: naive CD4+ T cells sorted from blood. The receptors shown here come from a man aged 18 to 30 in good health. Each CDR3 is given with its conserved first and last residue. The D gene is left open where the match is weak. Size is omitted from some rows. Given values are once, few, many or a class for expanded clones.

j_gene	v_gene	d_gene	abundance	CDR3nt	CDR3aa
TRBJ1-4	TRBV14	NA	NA	TGTGCCAGCAGCCAAGGCTCACGGACTACGAATGAAAAACTGTTTTTT	CASSQGSRTTNEKLFF
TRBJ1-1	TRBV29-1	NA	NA	TGCAGCGTTGAACCCATCGGAGCTTTCTTT	CSVEPIGAFF
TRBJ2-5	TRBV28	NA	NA	TGTGCCAGCTCACGCGAGGGCGGGCCCCTTGAGGGACCGTACTTC	CASSREGGPLEGPYF
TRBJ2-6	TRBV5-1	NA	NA	TGCGCCAGCAGAGAGCTTACCAACTCTGGGGCCAACGTCCTGACTTTC	CASRELTNSGANVLTF
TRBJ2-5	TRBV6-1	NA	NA	TGTGCCAGCAGACAGACTCAAGAGACCCAGTACTTC	CASRQTQETQYF
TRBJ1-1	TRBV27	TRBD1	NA	TGTGCCAGCGGAATCTCCAGGGGGAAGGGGAAAACTGAAGCTTTCTTT	CASGISRGKGKTEAFF
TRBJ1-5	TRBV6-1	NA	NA	TGTGCCAGCAGTGAATTCCCACAGCCCCAGCATTTT	CASSEFPQPQHF
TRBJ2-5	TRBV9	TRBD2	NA	TGTGCCAGCAGCGTTTATGGGGGGGTGGAGACCCAGTACTTC	CASSVYGGVETQYF
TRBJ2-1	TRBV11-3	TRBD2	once	TGTGCCAGCAGCGATCCGGGACTAGGTGGCAATGAGCAGTTCTTC	CASSDPGLGGNEQFF
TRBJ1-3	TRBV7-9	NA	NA	TGTGCCAGCAGCTTGGGTGTTGGAAACACCATATATTTT	CASSLGVGNTIYF
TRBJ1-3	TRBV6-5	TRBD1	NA	TGTGCCAGCAGCGATGGGACAGGCACTGGAAACACCATATATTTT	CASSDGTGTGNTIYF
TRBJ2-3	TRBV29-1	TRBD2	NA	TGCAGCGTTGTCCCCCGACTAGCGGGGGTCACAGATACGCAGTATTTT	CSVVPRLAGVTDTQYF
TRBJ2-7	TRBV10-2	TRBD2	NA	TGCGCCAGCAGCCCCGACCTCTTAAGCGGGAGGAAAACCTACGAGCAGTACTTC	CASSPDLLSGRKTYEQYF
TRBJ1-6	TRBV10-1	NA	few	TGCGCCAGCAGTGAAAGGACCAATTCACCCCTCCACTTT	CASSERTNSPLHF
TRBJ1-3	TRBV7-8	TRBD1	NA	TGTGCCAGCAGCTTTAACAGGGGATTCGGAAACACCATATATTTT	CASSFNRGFGNTIYF
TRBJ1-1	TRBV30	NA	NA	TGTGCCTGGAAAAGGCAGAACACTGAAGCTTTCTTT	CAWKRQNTEAFF
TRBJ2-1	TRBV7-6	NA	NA	TGTGCCAGCAGCTTAGCGGGGAGGGGGAATGAGCAGTTCTTC	CASSLAGRGNEQFF
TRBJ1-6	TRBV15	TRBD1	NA	TGTGCCACCAGCAGGAGGGGGCTCGGTAAAAATTCACCCCTCCACTTT	CATSRRGLGKNSPLHF
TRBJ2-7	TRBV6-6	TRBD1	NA	TGTGCCAGCAGTTACTCGCAGGGGGCAAACGGCGAGCAGTACTTC	CASSYSQGANGEQYF
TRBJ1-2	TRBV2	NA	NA	TGTGCCAGCAGTTTAAATGGACAGACTAACTATGGCTACACCTTC	CASSLNGQTNYGYTF
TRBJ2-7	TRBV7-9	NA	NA	TGTGCCAGCAGCTTGGGGCTGGGAACCTCCTACGAGCAGTACTTC	CASSLGLGTSYEQYF
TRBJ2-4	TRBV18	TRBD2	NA	TGTGCCAGCTCCCCGGCGATTCTAGCGGGTGGCAAAAACATTCAGTACTTC	CASSPAILAGGKNIQYF
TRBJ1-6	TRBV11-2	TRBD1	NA	TGTGCCAGCACGGCTAGGGACAGGAGCCTTAATTCACCCCTCCACTTT	CASTARDRSLNSPLHF
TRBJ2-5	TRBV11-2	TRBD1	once	TGTGCCAGCAGCCCGGGACAGGGGACTCAAGAGACCCAGTACTTC	CASSPGQGTQETQYF
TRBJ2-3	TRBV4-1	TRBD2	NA	TGCGCCAGCAGCCAAACCCAGCGGGGGGGCCAGGGGACAGATACGCAGTATTTT	CASSQTQRGGQGTDTQYF
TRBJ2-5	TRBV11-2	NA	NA	TGTGCCAGCAGCTTAGGGACACTCCAAGAGACCCAGTACTTC	CASSLGTLQETQYF
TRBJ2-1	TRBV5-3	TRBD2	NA	TGTGCCAGAAGCTTGGCCCAGCGGGGCTACAATGAGCAGTTCTTC	CARSLAQRGYNEQFF